This T cell receptor (beta chain) originates from a study of CD8+ T cells in alopecia areata. Study-wide background: The percentage of affected scalp area served as the score of severity for treated patients.

General study findings and limits: Administration of tofacitinib significantly diminished scalp clonality and expanded CD8+ clones within the top 100. It was less clear whether patients shared TCRs than it was in mice, possibly because of HLA.

Treatment meaning: oral pan-JAK inhibitor, 5-10 mg twice daily. The table lists this clone with a few counts. Its specificity is not known. Sequencing templates came from extracted RNA that was reverse transcribed into cDNA. Profiling relied on immunoSEQ multiplex PCR, and the TCRdb table lists in-frame clones only, not all of them. The sample includes hundreds of thousands of clones, about 62% seen only once; the top ten take 0.9% to 0.95%. CDR3 length: 13 residues. Germline CDR1 and CDR2: SGHVS and FNYEAQ. The V end lost 2 bases, the J end lost 5 bases, and 7 bases lay between the germline ends. The source was CD4+ T cells sorted from blood, collected between weeks 51 and 52, from a patient treated with tofacitinib. The sequence was obtained from a human donor with alopecia areata. The chain uses TRBV7-6 and TRBJ2-1, with a possible D match to TRBD2 (6 bases). CDR3 bases: TGTGCCAGCAGCTTACGGACTAACAATGAGCAGTTCTTC. Its translation is CASSLRTNNEQFF.